This TCR delta chain was sequenced for a study of gamma-delta chains in newborns, infants, children. Germline CDR1 reads TSWWSYY; CDR2 reads QGS. Trimming removed 5 bases from V and 0 bases from J, with 10 bases in between. CDR3 length: 14 amino acids. TCRdb reanalysed the reads via CATT. The sample shows more than 9,000 delta-chain clones, 8.5% to 9.5% of them seen only once. This rearrangement joins TRDV1 to TRDJ1; D unclear. The source of this sequence is a child who was a newborn, infant or young child, either healthy, febrile or measles-vaccinated (not recorded which). The sequenced material came from blood. This CDR3 is CALGILKYTDKLIF. The DNA of the CDR3 is TGTGCTCTTGGGATCCTGAAGTACACCGATAAACTCATCTTT.